This T cell receptor (beta chain) was documented in a study of T cells in localized non-small cell lung cancer. General observations from the study: Density of T cells in blood, when higher, went with longer overall survival. In adjacent lung appeared a median about 58 of the top 100 tumor clones. Tumor showed lower T cell clonality than uninvolved adjacent lung, where it was highest.

The method was immunoSEQ multiplex PCR; TCRdb's version includes in-frame clones alone and lacks a portion of them. The repertoire has some 1,800 clones, less than 30% of them found once; the top ten carry 10% to 13%. The CDR3 extends over 14 amino acids. Trimming pared 5 bases from V and 7 bases from J, leaving 12 bases between. The germline V gene encodes CDR1 LNHNV and CDR2 YYDKDF (reference sequence). Adjacent lung, free of atypia, was sampled at least 2 cm from the tumor margin. This clone was found a few times. The antigen is unknown. The chain combines TRBV15 with TRBJ1-6; D is uncertain. The receptor comes from a female donor older than 55 with stage I lung adenocarcinoma. Sequenced material: normal lung tissue next to the tumor, taken before any cancer treatment. In DNA, the CDR3 is TGTGCCACCAGCGAAGCGCAGGTGAATTCACCCCTCCACTTT. Translation gives CATSEAQVNSPLHF. Full variable domain (rest looked up from reference TRBV15 and TRBJ1-6): DAMVIQNPRYQVTQFGKPVTLSCSQTLNHNVMYWYQQKSSQAPKLLFHYYDKDFNNEADTPDNFQSRRPNTSFCFLDIRSPGLGDTAMYLCATSEAQVNSPLHFGNGTRLTVT.